A single sample is the source of the 5 T cell receptor beta chains below, sequenced in a study of T cells in Graves' hyperthyroidism and ophthalmopathy. RNA transcripts provided the source from which TCR beta CDR3 regions were amplified. Using the HTBI primer set, a first-round RT-PCR was run on the TCR CDR3. TCRdb reprocessed the multiplex PCR reads via MiXCR and lists one record per CDR3 protein. Of roughly 510,000 distinct CDR3 sequences in the sample, around 21% were seen once. The sequencing input was blood. The source of these receptors is a man younger than 35 with Graves' hyperthyroidism.

This clonotype showed up many times. The V and J genes are TRBV30 and TRBJ1-1, with a tentative D call TRBD1 (6 bases). CDR1 and CDR2 (germline): GTSNPN, SVGIG (reference sequence). The CDR3 contains 15 residues. The V end lost 0 bases, the J end lost 2 bases, and 13 bases lay between the germline ends. The CDR3 DNA reads as TGTGCCTGGAGTGTAATCGGGGGGCCAAACACTGAAGCTTTCTTT. This sequence encodes CAWSVIGGPNTEAFF.

This clonotype has a count of ten or more. The J gene is TRBJ1-2, the V gene TRBV6-4; the D gene is possibly TRBD1 (5 bases). The ends were cut back, 3 bases at V and 4 bases at J, with 9 bases in the middle. Germline values: CDR1 MRHNA, CDR2 SNTAGT. The CDR3 covers 13 residues. This CDR3 reads CASSEQEGYGYTF. The CDR3 DNA sequence: TGTGCCAGCAGTGAACAGGAGGGCTATGGCTACACCTTC.

At least ten counts were recorded for this clonotype. The chain employs TRBV7-2 and TRBJ2-7, with 7 bases identical to TRBD1. CDR1 and CDR2 from the germline V gene are SGHTA and FQGNSA. This CDR3 spans 14 amino acids. J lost 1 base, V lost 6 bases, and 6 bases had no gene match. CDR3 loop: CASRITTGSYEQYF. In nucleotides, the CDR3 is TGTGCCAGCAGGATTACGACAGGGTCCTACGAGCAGTACTTC.

This clonotype was seen ten or more times. This chain joins TRBV2 and TRBJ2-7; D remains unclear. The germline gives CDR1 SNHLY, CDR2 FYNNEI. The ends were cut back, 5 bases at V and 4 bases at J, with 9 bases in the middle. This CDR3 has 12 residues. DNA of the CDR3: TGTGCCAGCAGTTCCCTTAGGTACGAGCAGTACTTC. It codes for CASSSLRYEQYF.

This clonotype was seen many times. The chain joins TRBV9 to TRBJ1-5, with TRBD1 identical over 10 bases. This CDR3 region has 15 residues. From germline, CDR1 is SGDLS and CDR2 YYNGEE. J gave up 4 bases and V 3 bases, and 4 bases lay outside the gene matches. The CDR3, as DNA: TGTGCCAGCAGCGCCGGGACAGGGGAGAATCAGCCCCAGCATTTT. Encoded protein: CASSAGTGENQPQHF.